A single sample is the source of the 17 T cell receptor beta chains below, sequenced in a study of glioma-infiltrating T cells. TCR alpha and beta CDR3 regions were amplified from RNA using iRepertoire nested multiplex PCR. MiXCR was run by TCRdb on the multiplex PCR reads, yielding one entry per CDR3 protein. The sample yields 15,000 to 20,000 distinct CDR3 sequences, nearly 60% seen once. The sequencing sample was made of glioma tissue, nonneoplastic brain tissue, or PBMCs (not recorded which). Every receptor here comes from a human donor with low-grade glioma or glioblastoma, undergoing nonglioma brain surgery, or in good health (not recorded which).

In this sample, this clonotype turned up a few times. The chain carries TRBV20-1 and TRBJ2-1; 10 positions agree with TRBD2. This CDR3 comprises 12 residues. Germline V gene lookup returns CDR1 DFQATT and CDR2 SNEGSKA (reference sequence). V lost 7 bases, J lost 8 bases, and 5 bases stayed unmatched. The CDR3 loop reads CSVASGRHEQFF. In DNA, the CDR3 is TGCAGTGTCGCTAGCGGGAGACATGAGCAGTTCTTC.

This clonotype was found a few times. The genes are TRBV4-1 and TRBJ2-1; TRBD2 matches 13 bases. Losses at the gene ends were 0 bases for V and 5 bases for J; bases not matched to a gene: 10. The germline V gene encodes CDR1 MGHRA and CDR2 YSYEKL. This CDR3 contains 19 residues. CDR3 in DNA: TGCGCCAGCAGCCAAGACCCTACGACTAGCGGGGGGCTTAACAATGAGCAGTTCTTC. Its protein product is CASSQDPTTSGGLNNEQFF.

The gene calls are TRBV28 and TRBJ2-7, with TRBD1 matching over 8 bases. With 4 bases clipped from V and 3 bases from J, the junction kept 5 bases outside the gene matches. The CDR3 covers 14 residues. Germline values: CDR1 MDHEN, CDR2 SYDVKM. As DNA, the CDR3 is TGTGCCAGCAGTTCCAGGACAGGGCTCTACGAGCAGTACTTC. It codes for CASSSRTGLYEQYF. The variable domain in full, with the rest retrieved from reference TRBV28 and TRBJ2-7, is DVKVTQSSRYLVKRTGEKVFLECVQDMDHENMFWYRQDPGLGLRLIYFSYDVKMKEKGDIPEGYSVSREKKERFSLILESASTNQTSMYLCASSSRTGLYEQYFGPGTRLTVT.

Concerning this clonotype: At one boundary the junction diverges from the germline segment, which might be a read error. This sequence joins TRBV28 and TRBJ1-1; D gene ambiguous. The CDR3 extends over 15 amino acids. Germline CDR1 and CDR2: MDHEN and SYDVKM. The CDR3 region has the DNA TGCGCCAGCAGCCAAGATCGACGGATGAACACTGAAGCTTTCTTT. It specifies CASSQDRRMNTEAFF.

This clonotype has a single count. The CDR3 DNA sequence: TGTGCCAGCAGTTTGAACACTAAAATAGCAAATGAGCCCCAGCATTTT. Amino acids: CASSLNTKIANEPQHF. V usage is TRBV28 and J usage is TRBJ1-5; unclear D gene. Germline CDR1 is MDHEN and CDR2 is SYDVKM. The CDR3 spans 16 residues. Deletions cut 3 bases from V and 8 bases from J, with 20 bases between.

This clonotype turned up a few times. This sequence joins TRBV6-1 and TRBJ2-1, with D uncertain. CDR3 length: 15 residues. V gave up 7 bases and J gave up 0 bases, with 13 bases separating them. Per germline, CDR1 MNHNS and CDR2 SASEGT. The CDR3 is CASNQDRSSYNEQFF. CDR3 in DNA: TGTGCCAGCAATCAAGACCGTAGCTCCTACAATGAGCAGTTCTTC.

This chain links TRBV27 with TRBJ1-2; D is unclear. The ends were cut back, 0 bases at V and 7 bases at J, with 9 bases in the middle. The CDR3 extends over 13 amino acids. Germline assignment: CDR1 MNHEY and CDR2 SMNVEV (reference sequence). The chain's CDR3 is CASSLSARAGYTF. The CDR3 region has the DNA TGTGCCAGCAGTTTATCGGCGAGGGCTGGCTACACCTTC.

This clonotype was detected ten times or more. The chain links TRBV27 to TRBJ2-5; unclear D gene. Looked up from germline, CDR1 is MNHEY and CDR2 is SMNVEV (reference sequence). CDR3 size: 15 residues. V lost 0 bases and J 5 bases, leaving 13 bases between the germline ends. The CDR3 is CASSLSRRPRETQYF. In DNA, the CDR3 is TGTGCCAGCAGTTTATCACGCCGACCCCGGGAGACCCAGTACTTC.

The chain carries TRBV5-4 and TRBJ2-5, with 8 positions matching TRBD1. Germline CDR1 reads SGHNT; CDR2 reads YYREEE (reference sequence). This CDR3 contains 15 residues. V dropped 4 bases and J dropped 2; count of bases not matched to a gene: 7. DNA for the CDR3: TGTGCCAGCAGCCAAATGGACAGGGCACAAGAGACCCAGTACTTC. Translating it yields CASSQMDRAQETQYF.

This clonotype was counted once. The CDR3 spells CATEYRRTDTQYF. In DNA form, the CDR3 reads TGTGCCACCGAATATCGTCGCACAGATACGCAGTATTTT. The rearrangement uses TRBV6-2 or TRBV6-3 and TRBJ2-3, with D uncertain. The CDR3 runs to 13 residues. Germline CDR1 is MNHEY and CDR2 is SVGEGT. V was pared by 10 bases and J by 1 base, with 12 bases between.

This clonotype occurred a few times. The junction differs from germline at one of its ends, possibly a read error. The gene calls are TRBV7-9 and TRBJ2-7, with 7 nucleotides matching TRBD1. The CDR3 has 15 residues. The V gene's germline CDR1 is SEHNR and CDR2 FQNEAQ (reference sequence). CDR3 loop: CASSSSGGWAHEQYF. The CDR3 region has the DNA TGCGCCAGCAGCTCCTCAGGGGGTTGGGCCCACGAGCAGTACTTC.

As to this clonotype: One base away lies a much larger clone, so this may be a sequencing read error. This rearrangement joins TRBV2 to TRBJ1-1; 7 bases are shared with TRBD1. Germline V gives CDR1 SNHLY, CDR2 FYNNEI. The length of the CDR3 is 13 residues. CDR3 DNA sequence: TGTGCCAGCAGTTCAGGGGACAGCACTAAAGCTTTCTTT. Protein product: CASSSGDSTKAFF. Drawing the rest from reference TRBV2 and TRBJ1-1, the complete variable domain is EPEVTQTPSHQVTQMGQEVILRCVPISNHLYFYWYRQILGQKVEFLVSFYNNEISEKSEIFDDQFSVERPDGSNFTLKIRSTKLEDSAMYFCASSSGDSTKAFFGQGTRLTVV.

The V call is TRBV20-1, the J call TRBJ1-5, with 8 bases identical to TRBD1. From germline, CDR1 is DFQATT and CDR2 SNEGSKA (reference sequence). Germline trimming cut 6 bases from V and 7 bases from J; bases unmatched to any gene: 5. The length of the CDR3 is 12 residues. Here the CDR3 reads CSAGQGGQPQHF. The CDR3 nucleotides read TGCAGTGCAGGACAGGGAGGCCAGCCCCAGCATTTT.

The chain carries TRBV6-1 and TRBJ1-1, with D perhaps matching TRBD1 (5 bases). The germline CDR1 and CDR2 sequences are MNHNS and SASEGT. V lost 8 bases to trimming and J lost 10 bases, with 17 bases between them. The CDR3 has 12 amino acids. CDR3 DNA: TGTGCCAGCTCGCCGTGGGGGAGGGCAGCTTTCTTT. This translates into CASSPWGRAAFF.

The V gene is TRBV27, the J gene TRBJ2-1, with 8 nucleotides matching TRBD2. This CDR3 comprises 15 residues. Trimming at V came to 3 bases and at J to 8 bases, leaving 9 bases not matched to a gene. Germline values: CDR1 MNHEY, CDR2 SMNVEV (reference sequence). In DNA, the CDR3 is TGTGCCAGCAGTTTCTCCGGGAGGGCCGAAGATGAGCAGTTCTTC. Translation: CASSFSGRAEDEQFF.

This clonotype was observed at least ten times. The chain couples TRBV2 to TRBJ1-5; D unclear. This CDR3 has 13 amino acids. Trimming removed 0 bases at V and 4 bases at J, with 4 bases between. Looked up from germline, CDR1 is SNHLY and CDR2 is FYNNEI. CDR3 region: CASSEAVNQPQHF. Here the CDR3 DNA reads TGTGCCAGCAGTGAAGCGGTAAATCAGCCCCAGCATTTT.

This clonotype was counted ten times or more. CDR3 loop: CASSPPRGPLHF. In nucleotides, the CDR3 is TGTGCCAGCAGCCCCCCCCGGGGGCCCCTCCACTTT. The chain recombines TRBV28 with TRBJ1-6; D is perhaps TRBD1 (5 bases). The CDR3 is made up of 12 amino acids. Germline-derived CDR1 and CDR2 are MDHEN and SYDVKM. Trimming took 6 bases from V and 13 from J, leaving 13 bases between them.